Following are 19 T cell receptor beta chains from one sample sequenced in a study of T cell changes during pregnancy in multiple sclerosis (dated by TCRdb to 2018 to 2020). Receptor libraries were prepared by the immunoSEQ multiplex PCR assay. The table was pulled from immuneACCESS by TCRdb, which kept in-frame rearrangements only. Such tables lose some clones; where checked, under half of the loss comes from unresolved V genes, and the rest has no known cause. Counted in this sample were about 59,000 clones; roughly 91% of them appeared once. The ten largest account for approximately 1.2% of the sample. The sample here was peripheral blood, taken in the second trimester of pregnancy. These receptor sequences come from a female donor with multiple sclerosis, enrolled in a pregnancy study.

V gene TRBV5-1 combines with J gene TRBJ2-3; TRBD2 matches 11 bases. Germline CDR1 and CDR2: SGHRS and YFSETQ. The CDR3 is 16 residues long. J gave up 5 bases and V 4 bases, and 9 bases lay outside the gene matches. CDR3 sequence: CASSLLVAGGGDTQYF. CDR3 in DNA: TGCGCCAGCAGCCTCCTTGTAGCGGGGGGGGGAGATACGCAGTATTTT.

V and J are TRBV7-2 and TRBJ2-1; the D gene is possibly TRBD2 (5 bases). The CDR3 contains 17 residues. Germline assignment: CDR1 SGHTA and CDR2 FQGNSA. Trimming took 5 bases from V and 3 from J, leaving 20 bases between them. The CDR3 spells CASSPWGTAENYNEQFF. DNA of the CDR3: TGTGCCAGCAGCCCCTGGGGTACAGCGGAGAACTACAATGAGCAGTTCTTC.

This clone was seen once. The J gene is TRBJ1-2, the V gene TRBV6-5; 10 bases match TRBD1. The trim removed 2 bases at V and 6 bases at J, leaving 3 bases unmatched. CDR1 is MNHEY, CDR2 SVGAGI, per germline. This CDR3 contains 14 residues. For the CDR3, the DNA is TGTGCCAGCAGTTACCGACAGGGGGCTGATGGCTACACCTTC. It is translated as CASSYRQGADGYTF.

The chain has TRBV19 and TRBJ1-4; no definite D call. V gave up 7 bases and J gave up 8 bases, with 14 bases separating them. This CDR3 region has 13 residues. Germline values: CDR1 LNHDA, CDR2 SQIVND (reference sequence). The CDR3 loop reads CASMRTAGEKLFF. For the CDR3, the DNA is TGTGCCAGTATGAGGACGGCGGGGGAAAAACTGTTTTTT.

V and J are TRBV28 and TRBJ1-4, with 10 positions matching TRBD1. CDR1 MDHEN and CDR2 SYDVKM come from the germline V gene. The V segment lost 8 bases and the J segment 7 bases; nucleotides outside the gene matches: 10. The CDR3 is 15 amino acids. Here the CDR3 reads CASRLRTGGSEKLFF. For the CDR3, the DNA is TGTGCCAGCCGACTTAGGACAGGGGGGAGTGAAAAACTGTTTTTT.

The rearrangement joins TRBV2 to TRBJ2-3, with a possible D match to TRBD2 (6 bases). CDR3 size: 14 residues. The V end was cut by 3 bases, the J end by 3 bases, with 10 bases between. Germline-derived CDR1 and CDR2 are SNHLY and FYNNEI. CDR3 in amino acids: CASSEGEVTDTQYF. CDR3 in DNA: TGTGCCAGCAGTGAGGGGGAGGTAACAGATACGCAGTATTTT.

V is TRBV21-1 and J is TRBJ1-2; TRBD1, as called in the table, went unchecked against the DNA. TRBV21-1 is designated a pseudogene. The CDR3 totals 15 residues. This CDR3 is CASSKGDRGDYGYTF. CDR3 nucleotides: TGTGCCAGCAGCAAAGGTGACAGGGGGGACTATGGCTACACCTTC.

The CDR3 DNA is TGTGCCAAACCTGAGGACAGACCAACTAATGAAAAACTGTTTTTT. Its protein product is CAKPEDRPTNEKLFF. V and J are TRBV27 and TRBJ1-4, with a weak D call TRBD1 (6 bases). The CDR3 totals 15 residues. V was trimmed by 10 bases and J by 0 bases, leaving 15 bases between them. Germline V gene data show CDR1 as MNHEY and CDR2 as SMNVEV (reference sequence). The whole variable domain, remainder taken from reference TRBV27 and TRBJ1-4, is EAQVTQNPRYLITVTGKKLTVTCSQNMNHEYMSWYRQDPGLGLRQIYYSMNVEVTDKGDVPEGYKVSRKEKRNFPLILESPSPNQTSLYFCAKPEDRPTNEKLFFGSGTQLSVL.

The V and J genes are TRBV6-1 and TRBJ1-4; D ambiguous. V lost 0 bases to trimming and J lost 11 bases, with 16 bases between them. CDR3 length equals 15 residues. Per germline, CDR1 MNHNS and CDR2 SASEGT. CDR3 in amino acids: CASSEALEGGKKLFF. In DNA, the CDR3 is TGTGCCAGCAGTGAAGCGTTAGAGGGCGGGAAGAAACTGTTTTTT.

The genes are TRBV28 and TRBJ1-4; possibly TRBD1 for D (6 bases). The CDR3 has 12 residues. Trimming removed 8 bases from V and 14 bases from J, with 18 bases in between. Germline-derived CDR1 and CDR2 are MDHEN and SYDVKM. As DNA, the CDR3 is TGTGCCAGCGGCGGCTACAGGGATAGGCTGTTTTTT. Amino acid sequence: CASGGYRDRLFF.

The chain is built from TRBV12-2 and TRBJ2-5; TRBD2 was called by the table and not checked on the DNA. TRBV12-2 is labeled a pseudogene. This CDR3 has 13 residues. The CDR3 DNA follows: TGTGCAAGTCGCCACGGGATCCAAGAGACCCAGTACTTC. This translates into CASRHGIQETQYF.

The V call is TRBV9, the J call TRBJ1-5; perhaps TRBD1 as D (5 bases). The germline V gene has CDR1 SGDLS and CDR2 YYNGEE. The CDR3 is 16 amino acids. V was trimmed by 0 bases and J by 5 bases, leaving 15 bases between them. The CDR3, as DNA: TGTGCCAGCAGCGTAGGGGATGGGCAGGGTTATCAGCCCCAGCATTTT. Protein sequence: CASSVGDGQGYQPQHF.

V and J are TRBV9 and TRBJ2-1; 9 bases agree with TRBD2. Germline CDR1 and CDR2: SGDLS and YYNGEE. The CDR3 sequence is 16 residues long. J gave up 7 bases and V 2 bases, and 10 bases lay outside the gene matches. CDR3 DNA sequence: TGTGCCAGCAGCGTCCTGGGAAGCGGGGGGCTGAATGAGCAGTTCTTC. Translating gives CASSVLGSGGLNEQFF.

The V gene is TRBV2, the J gene TRBJ2-7; no firm D call. Deletions cut 7 bases from V and 3 bases from J, with 16 bases between. This CDR3 is built from 14 residues. Germline V gives CDR1 SNHLY, CDR2 FYNNEI. The DNA for the CDR3 is TGTGCCAGCACGGCCGGAACCAGAGGCTACGAGCAGTACTTC. Translated: CASTAGTRGYEQYF.

The genes are TRBV6-5 and TRBJ1-2; 11 bases map to TRBD1. The CDR3 is 15 residues long. Unmatched junction bases numbered 6, after V lost 4 bases and J lost 5 bases. Germline values: CDR1 MNHEY, CDR2 SVGAGI. The CDR3 spells CASSSTGTGGYGYTF. The CDR3 nucleotides are TGTGCCAGCAGTTCCACCGGGACAGGGGGGTATGGCTACACCTTC.

This chain links TRBV7-2 with TRBJ2-7, with D tentatively TRBD2 (6 bases). Per germline, CDR1 SGHTA and CDR2 FQGNSA. This CDR3 contains 14 residues. V was cut by 3 bases and J by 6 bases, with 15 bases left in between. CDR3 sequence reads: CASSFAGQGSEQYF. For the CDR3, the DNA is TGTGCCAGCAGCTTTGCGGGGCAGGGCTCCGAGCAGTACTTC.

The V call is TRBV2, the J call TRBJ1-5; a possible D gene is TRBD1 (6 bases). The CDR3 spans 18 residues. Trimming cost V 3 bases and J 9 bases, with 27 bases left between them. In germline, CDR1 is SNHLY, CDR2 FYNNEI. The CDR3, as DNA: TGTGCCAGCAGTGATGGGGTACTATCGACAGGCCTCCCGAGGCCCCAGCATTTT. As protein: CASSDGVLSTGLPRPQHF.

This clone occurred once. In DNA, the CDR3 is TGTGCCAGCTCACCACGGACAGGGCTGAGCTCCTATAATTCACCCCTCCACTTT. Residues: CASSPRTGLSSYNSPLHF. The chain recombines TRBV18 with TRBJ1-6; 8 positions agree with TRBD1. Unmatched junction bases numbered 5, after V lost 1 base and J lost 0 bases. The germline V gene has CDR1 KGHSH and CDR2 LQKENI. The CDR3 has 18 amino acids.

V is TRBV9 and J is TRBJ2-2; 10 nucleotides align to TRBD2. Unmatched junction bases numbered 13, after V lost 3 bases and J lost 8 bases. The germline V gene has CDR1 SGDLS and CDR2 YYNGEE. CDR3 size: 17 residues. CDR3 DNA sequence: TGTGCCAGCAGCGAGGGGACCCAACTAGCGGGGTTTGGGGAGCTGTTTTTT. It encodes CASSEGTQLAGFGELFF. Looking up the rest from reference TRBV9 and TRBJ2-2 gives the full variable domain: DSGVTQTPKHLITATGQRVTLRCSPRSGDLSVYWYQQSLDQGLQFLIQYYNGEERAKGNILERFSAQQFPDLHSELNLSSLELGDSALYFCASSEGTQLAGFGELFFGEGSRLTVL.